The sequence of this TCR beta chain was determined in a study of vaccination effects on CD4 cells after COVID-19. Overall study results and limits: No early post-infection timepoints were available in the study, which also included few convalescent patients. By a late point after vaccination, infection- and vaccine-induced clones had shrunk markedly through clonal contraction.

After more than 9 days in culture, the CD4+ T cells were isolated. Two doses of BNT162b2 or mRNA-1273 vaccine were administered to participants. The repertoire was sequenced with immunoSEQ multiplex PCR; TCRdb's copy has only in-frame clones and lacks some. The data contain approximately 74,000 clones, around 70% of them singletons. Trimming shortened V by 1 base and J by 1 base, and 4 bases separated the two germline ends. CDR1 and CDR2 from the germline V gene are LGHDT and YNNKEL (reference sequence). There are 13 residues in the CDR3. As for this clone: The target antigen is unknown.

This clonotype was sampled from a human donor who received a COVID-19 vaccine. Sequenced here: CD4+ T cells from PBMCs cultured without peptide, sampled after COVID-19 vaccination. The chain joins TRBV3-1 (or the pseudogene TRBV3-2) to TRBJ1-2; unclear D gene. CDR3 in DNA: TGTGCCAGCAGCCAAGCCGTTAACTATGGCTACACCTTC. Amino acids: CASSQAVNYGYTF.